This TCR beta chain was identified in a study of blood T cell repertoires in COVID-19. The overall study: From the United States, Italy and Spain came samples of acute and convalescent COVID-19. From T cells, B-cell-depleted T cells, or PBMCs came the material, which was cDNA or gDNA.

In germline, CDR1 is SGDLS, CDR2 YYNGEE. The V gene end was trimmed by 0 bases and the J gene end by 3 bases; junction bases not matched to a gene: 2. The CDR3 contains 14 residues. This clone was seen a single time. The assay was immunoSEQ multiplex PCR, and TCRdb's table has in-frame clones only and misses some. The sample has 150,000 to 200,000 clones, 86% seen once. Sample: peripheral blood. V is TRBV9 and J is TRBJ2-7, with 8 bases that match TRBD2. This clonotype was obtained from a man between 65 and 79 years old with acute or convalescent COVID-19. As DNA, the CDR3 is TGTGCCAGCAGCGTAGCCGGGACTAGCTACGAGCAGTACTTC. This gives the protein CASSVAGTSYEQYF.